This T cell receptor (beta chain) was sequenced for a study of blood T cell repertoires in COVID-19. As for the study in general: The cDNA or gDNA used as material had been derived from T cells, B-cell-depleted T cells, or PBMCs.

Only in-frame clones appear in the TCRdb table, and some are missing; sequencing was by immunoSEQ multiplex PCR. The sample records a few hundred thousand clones, around 90% being singletons. This CDR3 comprises 13 residues. V was shortened by 3 bases and J by 5 bases, with 11 bases between the two germline ends. Germline loops: CDR1 SGHNT, CDR2 YYREEE (reference sequence). The clonotype was recovered from a woman aged 40 to 50 with COVID-19, enrolled during active disease. The sample consisted of peripheral blood. The V and J genes are TRBV5-4 and TRBJ1-1, with D maybe TRBD1 (5 bases). CDR3 DNA sequence: TGTGCCAGCAGCTGGCCAGGGCGGACTGAAGCTTTCTTT. Amino acid sequence: CASSWPGRTEAFF. The variable domain in full, with the rest retrieved from reference TRBV5-4 and TRBJ1-1, is ETGVTQSPTHLIKTRGQQVTLRCSSQSGHNTVSWYQQALGQGPQFIFQYYREEENGRGNFPPRFSGLQFPNYSSELNVNALELDDSALYLCASSWPGRTEAFFGQGTRLTVV.